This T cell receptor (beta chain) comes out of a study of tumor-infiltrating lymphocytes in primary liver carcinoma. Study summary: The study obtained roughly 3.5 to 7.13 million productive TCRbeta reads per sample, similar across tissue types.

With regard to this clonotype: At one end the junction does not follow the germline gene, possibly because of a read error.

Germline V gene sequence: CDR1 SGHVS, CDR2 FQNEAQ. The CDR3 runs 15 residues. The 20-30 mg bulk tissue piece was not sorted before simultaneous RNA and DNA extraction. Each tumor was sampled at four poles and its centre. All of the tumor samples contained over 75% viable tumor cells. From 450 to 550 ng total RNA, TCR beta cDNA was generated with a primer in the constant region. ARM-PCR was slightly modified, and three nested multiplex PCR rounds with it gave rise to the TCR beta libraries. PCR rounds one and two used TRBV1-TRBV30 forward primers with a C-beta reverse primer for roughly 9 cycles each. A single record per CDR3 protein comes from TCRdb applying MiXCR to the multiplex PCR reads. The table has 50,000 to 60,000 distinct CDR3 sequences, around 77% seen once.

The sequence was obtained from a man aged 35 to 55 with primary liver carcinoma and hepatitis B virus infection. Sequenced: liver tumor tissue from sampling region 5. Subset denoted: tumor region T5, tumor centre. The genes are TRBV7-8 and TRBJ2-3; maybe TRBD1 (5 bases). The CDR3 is CAGSDGHPKADTQYF. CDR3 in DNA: TGTGCCGGCAGTGATGGACATCCAAAGGCAGATACGCAGTATTTT. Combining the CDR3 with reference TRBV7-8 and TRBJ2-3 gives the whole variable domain GAGVSQSPRYKVAKRGQDVALRCDPISGHVSLFWYQQALGQGPEFLTYFQNEAQLDKSGLPSDRFFAERPEGSVSTLKIQRTQQEDSAVYLCAGSDGHPKADTQYFGPGTRLTVL.